This T cell receptor (beta chain) was found in a study of identical twins. Findings and caveats of the study: Partly confounded zero-insertion analyses could result from invariant MAIT and iNKT cells. Models predicted less out-of-frame TCR alpha sharing in monozygotic twins than was found.

Each CDR3 protein gets one entry after TCRdb re-called the 5' RACE reads with MiXCR. The sample carries 600,000 to 850,000 distinct CDR3 sequences, roughly 20% recorded once. The CDR3 spans 11 residues. V lost 5 bases and J lost 11, with 11 bases in between. Germline V gene sequence: CDR1 SEHNR, CDR2 FQNEAQ (reference sequence). Points on this clonotype: The antigen remains unidentified.

These records were also assigned to another study, of T cells expressing NK-cell markers. From that paper: Sorted CD3+CD56+NKG2C+, CD3+CD56+NKG2C- and CD3+CD56-NKG2C+ T cells supplied TCR beta repertoires. A handful of donors showed these clonotypes also leading the CD3+CD56-NKG2C+ fraction.

Sequenced sample: PBMCs. The rearrangement links TRBV7-9 to TRBJ2-3; D might be TRBD2 (6 bases). The TCR originated in a woman aged 18 to 35 in good health. CDR3 amino acids: CASSRRGGQYF. The CDR3, as DNA: TGTGCCAGCAGCCGACGGGGAGGGCAGTATTTT.